This T cell receptor beta chain was identified in a study of blood T cell repertoires in COVID-19. Study context: In each case, the material was cDNA or gDNA derived from T cells, B-cell-depleted T cells, or PBMCs.

Two negative PCRs, clearance, or symptom resolution were required of recovered Cohort 3 donors. Libraries were prepared by immunoSEQ multiplex PCR; TCRdb keeps only in-frame clonotypes and omits some of them. The table includes some 70,000 clones, more than 75% detected once. Looked up from germline, CDR1 is LGHNA and CDR2 is YNFKEQ. V gave up 0 bases and J gave up 4 bases, with 9 bases separating them. The CDR3 contains 14 residues. V usage is TRBV4-2 and J usage is TRBJ1-2, with TRBD1 as a possible D gene (5 bases). The sequencing input was PBMCs or T cells enriched from blood (not recorded which). The clonotype comes from a woman in her thirties or forties who had recovered from COVID-19. The CDR3 nucleotides are TGTGCCAGCAGCCAAGACACTGACAGCTATGGCTACACCTTC. The encoded protein is CASSQDTDSYGYTF.